A single TCR beta chain is shown here with its context. The data originate from a study of blood T cell repertoires in COVID-19. Overall study: Acute and convalescent COVID-19 specimens originated in the United States, Italy and Spain.

This CDR3 region has 14 residues. With 7 bases clipped from V and 4 bases from J, the junction kept 6 bases outside the gene matches. The V gene's germline CDR1 is SGDLS and CDR2 YYNGEE. Source study methods: Nucleated cell number was recorded as an estimate derived from reference gene primer amplification. The method was immunoSEQ multiplex PCR; TCRdb's version includes in-frame clones alone and lacks a portion of them. The V and J calls and clone size are taken from that table; D and trimming were inferred from the DNA. Of around 78,000 clones listed, 75% to 90% are singletons. The sample was peripheral blood. The genes are TRBV9 and TRBJ2-3, with TRBD2 matching over 10 bases. This sequence originates from a man aged 45 to 65 with active COVID-19. CDR3 region: CASSSAGGSDTQYF. In nucleotides, the CDR3 is TGTGCCAGCTCTTCAGCGGGGGGGTCAGATACGCAGTATTTT.